This TCR beta chain was observed in a study of blood T cell repertoires in COVID-19. Trimming took 4 bases from V and 3 from J; bases not matched to a gene: 3. The length of the CDR3 is 15 residues. CDR1 MNHEY and CDR2 SVGAGI come from the germline V gene. In the original processing: How many nucleated cells were present was estimated from reference gene primer amplification. The assay was immunoSEQ multiplex PCR, and TCRdb's table has in-frame clones only and misses some. V and J calls and clone size are copied from that table; D and trimming were computed from the DNA. This sample has 130,000 to 150,000 clones, with around 84% found just once.

The V call is TRBV6-5, the J call TRBJ1-4; 9 nucleotides align to TRBD1. Sequenced input: peripheral blood. This sequence originates from a human donor in a cohort sampled during active COVID-19. The CDR3 loop is CASSLQGAANEKLFF. The CDR3 DNA follows: TGTGCCAGCAGTTTACAGGGGGCGGCTAATGAAAAACTGTTTTTT.